The TCR beta chain under discussion was sequenced for a study of OX40 agonist ivuxolimab in advanced cancers. This table comes from immunoSEQ multiplex PCR, and its TCRdb copy is limited to in-frame clones, with some not included. The table includes 55,000 to 80,000 clones, around 84% detected once. Patients were excluded for autoimmune disease history or systemic immunosuppression. V was cut by 0 bases and J by 8 bases, with 16 bases left in between. This CDR3 contains 15 residues. Germline values: CDR1 LGHNA, CDR2 YSLEER. Here the sequenced sample was CD4+ or CD8+ T cells sorted from blood, taken in a trial of the OX40 agonist ivuxolimab. The V gene is TRBV4-3, the J gene TRBJ1-2; D not certain. This sequence originates from an adult with an advanced solid tumor such as melanoma, head and neck, liver or kidney cancer. The CDR3 loop is CASSQEFVGSYGYTF. CDR3 nucleotide sequence: TGCGCCAGCAGCCAAGAATTTGTGGGATCCTACGGCTACACCTTC.